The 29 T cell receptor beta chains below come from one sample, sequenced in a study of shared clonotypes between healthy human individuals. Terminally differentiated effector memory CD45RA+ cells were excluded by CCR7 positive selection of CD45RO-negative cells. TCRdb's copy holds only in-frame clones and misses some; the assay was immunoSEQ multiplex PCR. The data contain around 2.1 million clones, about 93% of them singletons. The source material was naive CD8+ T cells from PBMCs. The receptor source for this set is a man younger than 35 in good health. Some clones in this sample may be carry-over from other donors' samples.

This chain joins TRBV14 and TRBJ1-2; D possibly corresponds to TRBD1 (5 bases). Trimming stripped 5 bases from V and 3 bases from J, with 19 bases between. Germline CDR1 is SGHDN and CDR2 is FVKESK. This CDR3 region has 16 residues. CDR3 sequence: CASSFTLDGADYGYTF. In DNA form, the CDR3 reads TGTGCCAGCAGCTTCACGTTAGACGGGGCGGACTATGGCTACACCTTC.

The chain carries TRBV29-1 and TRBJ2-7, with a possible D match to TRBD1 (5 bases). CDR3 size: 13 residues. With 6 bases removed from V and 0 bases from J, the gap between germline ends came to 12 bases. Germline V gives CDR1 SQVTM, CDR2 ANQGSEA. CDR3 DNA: TGCAGCGTCAGGGTGAGGAGCTCCTACGAGCAGTACTTC. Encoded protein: CSVRVRSSYEQYF.

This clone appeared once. CDR3 protein: CASSPDRGLGETQYF. The CDR3, as DNA: TGTGCCAGCAGTCCAGACAGGGGGCTAGGAGAGACCCAGTACTTC. The V and J genes are TRBV27 and TRBJ2-5; TRBD1 agrees at 10 bases. Germline V gene sequence: CDR1 MNHEY, CDR2 SMNVEV (reference sequence). The CDR3 is 15 amino acids. The ends lost 5 bases at V and 4 bases at J; junction bases unmatched: 7.

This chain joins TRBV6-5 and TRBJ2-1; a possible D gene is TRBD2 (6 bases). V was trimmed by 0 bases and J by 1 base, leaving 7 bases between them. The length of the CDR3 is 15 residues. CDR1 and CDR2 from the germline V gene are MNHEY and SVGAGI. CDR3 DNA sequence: TGTGCCAGCAGTTACTCCCTAGCGTCCTACAATGAGCAGTTCTTC. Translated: CASSYSLASYNEQFF.

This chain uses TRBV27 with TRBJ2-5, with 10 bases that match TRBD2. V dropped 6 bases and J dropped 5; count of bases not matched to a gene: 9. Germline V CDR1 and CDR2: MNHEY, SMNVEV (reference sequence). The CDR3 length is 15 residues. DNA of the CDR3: TGTGCCAGCAGCCTTGGCGGAGCGGGAGGGGAGACCCAGTACTTC. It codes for CASSLGGAGGETQYF.

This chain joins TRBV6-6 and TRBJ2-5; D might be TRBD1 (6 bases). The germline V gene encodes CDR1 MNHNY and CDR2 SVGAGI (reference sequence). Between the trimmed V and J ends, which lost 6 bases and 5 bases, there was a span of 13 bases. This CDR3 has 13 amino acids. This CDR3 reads CASSDRFGETQYF. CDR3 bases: TGTGCCAGCAGCGACAGGTTTGGGGAGACCCAGTACTTC.

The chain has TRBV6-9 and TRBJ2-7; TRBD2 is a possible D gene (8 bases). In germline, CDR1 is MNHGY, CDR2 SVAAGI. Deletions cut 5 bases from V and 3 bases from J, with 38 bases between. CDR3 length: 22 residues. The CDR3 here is CASSPARPRGLAQREFFYEQYF. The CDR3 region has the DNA TGTGCCAGCAGTCCCGCCCGCCCGAGGGGGCTGGCCCAGCGGGAGTTTTTCTACGAGCAGTACTTC.

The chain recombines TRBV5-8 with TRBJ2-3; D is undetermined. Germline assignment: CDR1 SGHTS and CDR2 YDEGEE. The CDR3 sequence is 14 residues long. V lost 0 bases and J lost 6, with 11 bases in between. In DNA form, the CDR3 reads TGTGCCAGCAGCTTGGAGGGTATTGCGGATACGCAGTATTTT. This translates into CASSLEGIADTQYF.

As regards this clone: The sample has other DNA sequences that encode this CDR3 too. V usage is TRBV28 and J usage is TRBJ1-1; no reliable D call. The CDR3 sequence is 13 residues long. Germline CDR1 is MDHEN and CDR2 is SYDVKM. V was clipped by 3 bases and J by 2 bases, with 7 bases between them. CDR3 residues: CASSLQENTEAFF. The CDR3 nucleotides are TGTGCCAGCAGTTTGCAGGAAAACACTGAAGCTTTCTTT.

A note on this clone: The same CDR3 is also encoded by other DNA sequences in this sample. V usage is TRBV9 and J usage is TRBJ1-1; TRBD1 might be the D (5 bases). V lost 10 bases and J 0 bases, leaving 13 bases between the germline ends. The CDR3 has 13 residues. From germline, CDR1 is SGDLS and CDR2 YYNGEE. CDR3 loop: CASSGGMNTEAFF. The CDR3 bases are TGTGCCTCTAGTGGGGGGATGAACACTGAAGCTTTCTTT.

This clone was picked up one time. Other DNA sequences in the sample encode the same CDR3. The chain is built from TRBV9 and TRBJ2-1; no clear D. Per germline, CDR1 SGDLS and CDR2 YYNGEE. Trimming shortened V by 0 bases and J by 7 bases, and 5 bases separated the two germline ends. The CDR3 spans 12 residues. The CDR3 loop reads CASSVVPNEQFF. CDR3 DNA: TGTGCCAGCAGCGTAGTTCCAAATGAGCAGTTCTTC.

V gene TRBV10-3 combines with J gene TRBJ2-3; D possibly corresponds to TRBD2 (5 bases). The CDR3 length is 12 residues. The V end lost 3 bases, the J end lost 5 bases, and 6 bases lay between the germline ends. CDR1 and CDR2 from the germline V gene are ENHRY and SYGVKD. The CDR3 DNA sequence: TGTGCCATCAGTGACGCGGGAGATACGCAGTATTTT. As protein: CAISDAGDTQYF.

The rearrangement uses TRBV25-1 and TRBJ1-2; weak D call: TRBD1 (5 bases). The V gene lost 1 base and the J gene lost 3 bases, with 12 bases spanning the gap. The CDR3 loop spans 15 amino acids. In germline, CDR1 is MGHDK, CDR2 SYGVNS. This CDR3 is CASSESRVGYYGYTF. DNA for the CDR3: TGTGCCAGCAGTGAATCCAGGGTGGGGTACTATGGCTACACCTTC.

The CDR3 loop reads CASSLGTSVGETQYF. The CDR3 DNA follows: TGTGCCAGCAGCTTAGGGACTAGCGTAGGGGAGACCCAGTACTTC. The J gene is TRBJ2-5, the V gene TRBV7-3, with 10 nucleotides matching TRBD2. Germline CDR1 SGHTA, CDR2 FQGTGA. Losses at the gene ends were 2 bases for V and 5 bases for J; bases not matched to a gene: 5. The length of the CDR3 is 15 residues.

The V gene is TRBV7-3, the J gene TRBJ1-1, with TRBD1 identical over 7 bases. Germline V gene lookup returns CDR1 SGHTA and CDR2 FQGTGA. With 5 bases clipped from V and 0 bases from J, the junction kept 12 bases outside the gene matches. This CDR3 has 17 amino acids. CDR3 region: CASSLEGALTMNTEAFF. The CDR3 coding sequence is TGTGCCAGCAGCCTAGAGGGGGCCCTCACTATGAACACTGAAGCTTTCTTT.

CDR3 bases: TGTGCCAGCAGTCCCCGGTGGCTCTTAACTACTCCCTACAATGAGCAGTTCTTC. Amino acids: CASSPRWLLTTPYNEQFF. The chain links TRBV28 to TRBJ2-1; D unresolved. CDR1 is MDHEN, CDR2 SYDVKM, per germline. V was shortened by 5 bases and J by 2 bases, with 22 bases between the two germline ends. The CDR3 runs 18 residues.

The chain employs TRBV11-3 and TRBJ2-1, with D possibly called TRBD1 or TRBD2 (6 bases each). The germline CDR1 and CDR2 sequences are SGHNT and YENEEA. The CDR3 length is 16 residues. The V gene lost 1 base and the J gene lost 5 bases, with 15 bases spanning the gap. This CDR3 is CASSLAGAGPHNEQFF. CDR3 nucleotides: TGTGCCAGCAGCTTAGCGGGGGCGGGGCCTCACAATGAGCAGTTCTTC.

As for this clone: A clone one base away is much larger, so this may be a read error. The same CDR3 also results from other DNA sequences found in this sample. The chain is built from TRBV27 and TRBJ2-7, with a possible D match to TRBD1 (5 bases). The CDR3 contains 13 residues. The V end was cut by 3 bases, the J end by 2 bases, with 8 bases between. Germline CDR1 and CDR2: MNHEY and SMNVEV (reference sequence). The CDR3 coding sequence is TGTGCCAGCAGTTTTGGACACACCTACGAGCAGTACTTC. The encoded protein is CASSFGHTYEQYF.

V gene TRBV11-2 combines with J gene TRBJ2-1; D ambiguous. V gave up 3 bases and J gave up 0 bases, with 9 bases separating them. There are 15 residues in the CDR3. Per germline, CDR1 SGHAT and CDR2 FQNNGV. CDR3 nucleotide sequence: TGTGCCAGCAGCTTTATATCTTCCTCCTACAATGAGCAGTTCTTC. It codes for CASSFISSSYNEQFF.

CDR3 DNA: TGTGCCAGCAGCGCCTTTGACCGGGACAGGCCATCCCCAAACACCATATATTTT. This encodes CASSAFDRDRPSPNTIYF. The rearrangement joins TRBV7-2 to TRBJ1-3, with 8 positions matching TRBD1. CDR3 size: 18 residues. With V trimmed by 5 bases and J by 6 bases, 18 bases remained unmatched. Germline lookup yields CDR1 SGHTA and CDR2 FQGNSA.

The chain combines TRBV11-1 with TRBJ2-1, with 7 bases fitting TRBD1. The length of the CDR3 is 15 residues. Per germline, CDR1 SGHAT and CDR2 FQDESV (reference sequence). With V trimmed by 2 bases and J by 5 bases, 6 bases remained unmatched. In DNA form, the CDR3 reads TGTGCCAGCAGCTTAAAAGGGGACAGCAACAATGAGCAGTTCTTC. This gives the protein CASSLKGDSNNEQFF.

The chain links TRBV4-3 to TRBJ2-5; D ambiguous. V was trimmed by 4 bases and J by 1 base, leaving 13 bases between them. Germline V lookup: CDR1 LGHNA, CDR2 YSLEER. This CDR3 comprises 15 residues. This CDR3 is CASSPGVSSQETQYF. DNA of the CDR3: TGCGCCAGCAGCCCGGGCGTCAGCTCCCAAGAGACCCAGTACTTC.

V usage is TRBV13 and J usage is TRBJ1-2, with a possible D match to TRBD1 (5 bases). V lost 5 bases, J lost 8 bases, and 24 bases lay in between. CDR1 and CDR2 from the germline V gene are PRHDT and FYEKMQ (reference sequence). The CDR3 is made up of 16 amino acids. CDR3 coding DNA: TGTGCCAGCAGCCGAACCCCCCGGACGGAGGCAGGGGGCTACACCTTC. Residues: CASSRTPRTEAGGYTF.

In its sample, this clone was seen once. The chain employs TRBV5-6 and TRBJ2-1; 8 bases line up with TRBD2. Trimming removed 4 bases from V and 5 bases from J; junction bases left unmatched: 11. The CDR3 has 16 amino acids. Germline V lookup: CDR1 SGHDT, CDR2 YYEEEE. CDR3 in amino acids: CASSAQPGLEDNEQFF. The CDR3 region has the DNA TGTGCCAGCAGCGCTCAACCGGGACTAGAGGACAATGAGCAGTTCTTC.

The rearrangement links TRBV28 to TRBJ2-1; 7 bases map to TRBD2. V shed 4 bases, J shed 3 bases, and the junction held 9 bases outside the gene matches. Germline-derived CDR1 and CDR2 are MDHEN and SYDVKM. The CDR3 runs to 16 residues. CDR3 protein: CASSSLAEGVYNEQFF. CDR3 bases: TGTGCCAGCAGTTCGCTAGCGGAAGGAGTCTACAATGAGCAGTTCTTC.

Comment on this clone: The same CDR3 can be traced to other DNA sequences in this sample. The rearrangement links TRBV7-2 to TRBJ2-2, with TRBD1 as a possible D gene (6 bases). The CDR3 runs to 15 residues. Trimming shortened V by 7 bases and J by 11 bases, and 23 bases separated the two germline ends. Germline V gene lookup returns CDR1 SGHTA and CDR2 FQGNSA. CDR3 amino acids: CASTLSTGRYGELFF. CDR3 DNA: TGTGCCAGCACCTTGTCGACAGGTCGTTACGGAGAGCTGTTTTTT.

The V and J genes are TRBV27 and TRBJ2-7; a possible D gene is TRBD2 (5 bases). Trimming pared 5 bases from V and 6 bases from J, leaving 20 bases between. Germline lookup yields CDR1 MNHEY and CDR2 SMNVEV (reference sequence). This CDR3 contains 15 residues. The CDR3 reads CASSPHATAGVEQYF. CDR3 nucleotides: TGTGCCAGCAGTCCCCACGCCACGGCGGGCGTCGAGCAGTACTTC.

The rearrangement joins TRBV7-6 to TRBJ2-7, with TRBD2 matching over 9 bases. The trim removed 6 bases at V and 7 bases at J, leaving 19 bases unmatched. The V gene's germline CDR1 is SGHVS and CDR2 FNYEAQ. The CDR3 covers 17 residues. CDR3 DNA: TGTGCCAGCAGTGCAACCTCTAGCGGGAAACTGAGTGGGGAGCAGTACTTC. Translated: CASSATSSGKLSGEQYF.

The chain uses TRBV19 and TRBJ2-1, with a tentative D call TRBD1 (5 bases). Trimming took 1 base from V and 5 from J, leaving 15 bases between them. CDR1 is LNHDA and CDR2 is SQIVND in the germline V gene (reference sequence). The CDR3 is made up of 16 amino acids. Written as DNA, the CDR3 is TGTGCCAGTAGTATAGGAAGGCAGGGTGGAAACAATGAGCAGTTCTTC. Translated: CASSIGRQGGNNEQFF.